The TCR beta chain under discussion was sequenced for a study of T-cell memory formation after mild COVID-19 listed by TCRdb under 2021. For context, the study as a whole: TCR sequence clusters from the two donors were found to be largely donor specific. Longitudinal TCRalpha and TCRbeta repertoire sequencing tracked T-cell clones expanding and contracting after mild COVID-19 in two donors. The cohort comprised two young, previously healthy adult volunteers, one female and one male. Results and caveats for the whole study, not just this receptor: The study covered only a couple of mild cases, and larger cohorts including severe cases with pre-infection samples were considered necessary. SARS-CoV-2 specificity of the second-wave clones peaking on day 37 was not confirmed. From day 15 to 85, contracting clones showed balanced CD4/CD8 phenotypes, whereas a second wave of clones that expanded from day 15 to 37 leaned towards CD4+. Contracting CD4+ clones were located mainly in the CM and EM memory subsets, whereas CD8+ clones were found to be enriched in EMRA. Some responding clones were detected in pre-infection memory, suggesting pre-existing cross-reactive memory T cells joined the SARS-CoV-2 response.

The germline V gene sets CDR1 to MGHDK and CDR2 to SYGVNS. Its CDR3 holds 13 amino acids, cysteine through phenylalanine. The kept DNA is CDR3 alone, 39 bases in frame from the first base. The V end loses 3 bases and the J end loses 6 bases, and a stretch of 9 bases separates them. Reads for this sample came from an Illumina NovaSeq 6000. cDNA libraries for TCRalpha and TCRbeta were prepared by 5'RACE using constant-segment primers, with sample barcodes and unique molecular identifiers added. RNA was extracted from every sample with Trizol reagent. Libraries were amplified in two PCR steps, with a second sample barcode and Illumina TruSeq adapters added in the second step. Sequencing of the libraries was done on an Illumina NovaSeq, producing 2 x 150 bp paired-end reads. As for the original processing: Reads were demultiplexed and collapsed into UMI-guided consensus sequences with migec v1.2.7. Using mixcr v2.1.11, UMI consensuses were aligned to TRA and TRB V and J templates and then assembled into clonotypes. Expanded or contracted clonotypes were those called significant by both edgeR and NoisET, with noise models trained on biological replicates. For edgeR calls, the cutoffs were a false discovery rate-adjusted p below 0.01 and a log2 fold-change threshold of 1. PCA with hierarchical clustering of max-normalized trajectories of the 1000 most abundant clonotypes was used as exploratory dynamics analysis. Separately sequenced CD4+ and CD8+ repertoires were used to assign a CD4 or CD8 phenotype to each responding clone. Using fastp at Q25 and MiXCR, TCRdb reprocessed the public reads and kept productive beta chains. Every distinct CDR3 protein forms one entry, paired with its most common genes and DNA. These V and J calls derive from TCRdb rather than the authors' analysis. This sample holds some 40,000 distinct CDR3 sequences; roughly 9.8% were observed only once. The ten biggest clones cover around 11% of the sample.

Many counts were recorded for this clonotype. Its cognate antigen has yet to be identified. There are no base qualities to consult, and no much larger clone falls within one base. Ficoll-Paque density gradient centrifugation was used to isolate PBMCs. Material: PBMCs or a T cell subset sorted from them (not recorded which). The V gene is TRBV25-1 and the J gene is TRBJ2-1; possibly the D gene is TRBD2, per 7 matching bases. This TCR was recovered from an adult woman who had mild COVID-19 (a few samples of this study predate the infection). The sample titles of this study are shuffled in the database, so cell type and time point are left out; the donor was told from shared clones. The CDR3 reads CASSERGGNEQFF. The nucleotide sequence is given as TGTGCCAGCAGTGAGAGGGGGGGCAATGAGCAGTTCTTC.